The next 32 T cell receptor beta chains were all read from a single sample in a study of CD8+CD57+ T cells in acquired aplastic anemia. CDR3 and TCR beta VDJ profiling relied on a genomic DNA template. TCRdb called the reads again in MiXCR, with one record for every CDR3 protein. The data contain roughly 180,000 distinct CDR3 sequences, over 60% of them singletons. The sequenced material came from sorted CD4+, CD8+, or CD8+CD57+ T cells (not recorded which) from PBMCs. The receptors originated from a human donor with severe aplastic anemia or a healthy control (not recorded which).

For the CDR3, the DNA is TGCGCCAGCAGCGGGGGACTAGCGGGCCGAACGGATACGCAGTATTTT. It codes for CASSGGLAGRTDTQYF. The chain recombines TRBV5-1 with TRBJ2-7, with 12 bases identical to TRBD2. The DNA end lines up better with TRBJ2-3; the J call may be wrong. The CDR3 totals 16 residues. CDR1 and CDR2 from the germline V gene are SGHRS and YFSETQ.

This chain links TRBV20-1 with TRBJ2-1, with a possible D match to TRBD1 (5 bases). The CDR3 consists of 14 residues. Germline V gives CDR1 DFQATT, CDR2 SNEGSKA (reference sequence). The ends were cut back, 6 bases at V and 5 bases at J, with 17 bases in the middle. This CDR3 reads CSATNSETDNEQFF. Written as DNA, the CDR3 is TGCAGTGCAACGAACTCCGAGACAGACAATGAGCAGTTCTTC.

This clonotype was seen repeatedly, ten times or more. The chain joins TRBV27 to TRBJ2-7; 7 bases are shared with TRBD1. The CDR3 contains 14 residues. The germline V gene has CDR1 MNHEY and CDR2 SMNVEV (reference sequence). V lost 6 bases to trimming and J lost 2 bases; unmatched junction nucleotides: 7. CDR3 bases: TGTGCCAGCAGCCGGGACAGATCTCCCTACGAGCAGTACTTC. As protein: CASSRDRSPYEQYF.

This clonotype turned up a few times. The chain couples TRBV2 to TRBJ2-7, with D unclear. Germline assignment: CDR1 SNHLY and CDR2 FYNNEI. The ends were cut back, 4 bases at V and 3 bases at J, with 10 bases in the middle. The length of the CDR3 is 13 residues. The CDR3 DNA reads TGTGCCAGCAGTGGACACGCGATCTACGAGCAGTACTTC. Protein: CASSGHAIYEQYF.

V is TRBV25-1 and J is TRBJ1-1, with D tentatively TRBD1 (5 bases). The V end was cut by 9 bases, the J end by 4 bases, with 21 bases between. There are 15 residues in the CDR3. The germline V gene encodes CDR1 MGHDK and CDR2 SYGVNS. DNA of the CDR3: TGTGCCAGTAGTATCGCAGGGAAAGGACTCACTGAAGCTTTCTTT. This translates into CASSIAGKGLTEAFF. Variable domain in full (rest from reference TRBV25-1 and TRBJ1-1): EADIYQTPRYLVIGTGKKITLECSQTMGHDKMYWYQQDPGMELHLIHYSYGVNSTEKGDLSSESTVSRIRTEHFPLTLESARPSHTSQYLCASSIAGKGLTEAFFGQGTRLTVV.

The chain carries TRBV6-2 or TRBV6-3 and TRBJ1-6; D is possibly TRBD1 (6 bases). V lost 7 bases, J lost 10 bases, and 17 bases lay in between. From germline, CDR1 is MNHEY and CDR2 SVGEGT. The CDR3 sequence is 14 residues long. In DNA form, the CDR3 reads TGTGCCAGCACCAACGGAGGGGGTGGGTCACCCCTCCACTTT. It codes for CASTNGGGGSPLHF.

Ten or more counts support this clonotype. The CDR3 spells CSDDTQYF. The CDR3 DNA reads as TGCAGCGACGATACGCAGTATTTT. The chain carries TRBV29-1 and TRBJ2-3; D gene unclear. CDR3 length: 8 residues. V was cut by 7 bases and J by 6 bases, with 2 bases left in between. Germline V gives CDR1 SQVTM, CDR2 ANQGSEA.

The rearrangement uses TRBV10-3 and TRBJ2-3, with D perhaps TRBD2 (5 bases). Per germline, CDR1 ENHRY and CDR2 SYGVKD. This CDR3 has 12 amino acids. V lost 10 bases and J lost 4, with 12 bases in between. CDR3 nucleotides: TGTGCCAGCAGGAATAGCGCAGATACGCAGTATTTT. Amino acids: CASRNSADTQYF.

The chain links TRBV7-9 to TRBJ2-2, with 9 positions matching TRBD2. The germline gives CDR1 SEHNR, CDR2 FQNEAQ (reference sequence). This CDR3 is 19 amino acids long. Trimming removed 5 bases from V and 6 bases from J; junction bases left unmatched: 19. CDR3 bases: TGTGCCAGCAGCGCTGCCGCAGGACTAGCGACGGTCAGGGCCGGGGAGCTGTTTTTT. Amino acid sequence: CASSAAAGLATVRAGELFF.

This clonotype has only a few counts. The chain carries TRBV9 and TRBJ2-7, with TRBD1 matching over 7 bases. Germline V gene lookup returns CDR1 SGDLS and CDR2 YYNGEE. The CDR3 has 14 amino acids. The V and J ends lost 4 bases and 5 bases, in that order; junction bases with no gene match: 9. The CDR3 coding sequence is TGTGCCAGCAGCATCAGGACAGGAGAGGACGAGCAGTACTTC. Its translation is CASSIRTGEDEQYF.

This clonotype was observed a few times. The CDR3 region is CASGQREYNEQFF. CDR3 nucleotides: TGTGCCAGCGGCCAGCGGGAGTACAATGAGCAGTTCTTC. The rearrangement links TRBV7-9 to TRBJ2-1; 8 bases are a match to TRBD2. The CDR3 runs 13 residues. V shed 8 bases and J 4 bases; nucleotides not matched to a gene: 4. The germline V gene encodes CDR1 SEHNR and CDR2 FQNEAQ (reference sequence).

The CDR3 region has the DNA TGCAGTGTGGTTCGGGAGGCGATCTCCTACGAGCAGTACTTC. It specifies CSVVREAISYEQYF. The chain links TRBV20-1 to TRBJ2-7; 7 nucleotides match TRBD2. The junction had 9 bases not matched to a gene; V was cut back by 7 bases and J by 0 bases. CDR1 and CDR2 (germline): DFQATT, SNEGSKA (reference sequence). The CDR3 is made up of 14 amino acids.

The J gene is TRBJ2-5, the V gene TRBV25-1; 10 positions match TRBD1. The CDR3 sequence is 16 residues long. V shed 1 base and J 5 bases; nucleotides not matched to a gene: 7. The germline gives CDR1 MGHDK, CDR2 SYGVNS. CDR3 amino acids: CASSEWGQGLGETQYF. Here the CDR3 DNA reads TGTGCCAGCAGTGAATGGGGACAGGGGTTAGGGGAGACCCAGTACTTC.

The rearrangement links TRBV29-1 to TRBJ1-1; D gene unclear. The CDR3 totals 12 residues. Trimming left V 7 bases short and J 0 bases short, with 9 bases between. Germline assignment: CDR1 SQVTM and CDR2 ANQGSEA. The CDR3 sequence: CSASTLNTEAFF. For the CDR3, the DNA is TGCAGCGCCTCCACATTGAACACTGAAGCTTTCTTT.

This clonotype came up many times. The gene calls are TRBV19 and TRBJ1-5; D gene unclear. Germline CDR1 and CDR2: LNHDA and SQIVND (reference sequence). The CDR3 has 17 amino acids. Trimming left V 0 bases short and J 0 bases short, with 12 bases between. CDR3 in DNA: TGTGCCAGTAGTATAGACCGGGAGGGTATTAGCAATCAGCCCCAGCATTTT. It is translated as CASSIDREGISNQPQHF. The whole variable domain, filled in from reference TRBV19 and TRBJ1-5, reads DGGITQSPKYLFRKEGQNVTLSCEQNLNHDAMYWYRQDPGQGLRLIYYSQIVNDFQKGDIAEGYSVSREKKESFPLTVTSAQKNPTAFYLCASSIDREGISNQPQHFGDGTRLSIL.

V gene TRBV27 combines with J gene TRBJ1-4; TRBD1 matches 9 bases. V trimming: 6 bases; J trimming: 6 bases; junction bases outside the gene matches: 2. Looked up from germline, CDR1 is MNHEY and CDR2 is SMNVEV (reference sequence). There are 13 residues in the CDR3. CDR3 DNA sequence: TGTGCCAGCAGAAGGGACAGGGATGAAAAACTGTTTTTT. It yields the protein CASRRDRDEKLFF. The full variable domain, completed using reference TRBV27 and TRBJ1-4, is EAQVTQNPRYLITVTGKKLTVTCSQNMNHEYMSWYRQDPGLGLRQIYYSMNVEVTDKGDVPEGYKVSRKEKRNFPLILESPSPNQTSLYFCASRRDRDEKLFFGSGTQLSVL.

The V call is TRBV6-5, the J call TRBJ1-5; D call uncertain. The CDR3 has 13 amino acids. Between the trimmed V and J ends, which lost 6 bases and 7 bases, there was a span of 13 bases. Looked up from germline, CDR1 is MNHEY and CDR2 is SVGAGI. This CDR3 reads CASSSEPGQPQHF. The CDR3 coding sequence is TGTGCCAGCAGCTCCGAACCTGGGCAGCCCCAGCATTTT.

In its sample, this clonotype was seen a few times. The V call is TRBV7-8, the J call TRBJ1-2, with D maybe TRBD1 (6 bases). Trimming removed 1 base at V and 4 bases at J, with 13 bases between. This CDR3 has 15 amino acids. The germline CDR1 and CDR2 sequences are SGHVS and FQNEAQ. This chain's CDR3 is CASSLVGGGSYGYTF. Here the CDR3 DNA reads TGTGCCAGCAGCTTAGTAGGGGGAGGGTCCTATGGCTACACCTTC.

In its sample, this clonotype was seen once. The chain employs TRBV15 and TRBJ1-1; D is unclear. CDR1 and CDR2 (germline): LNHNV, YYDKDF (reference sequence). Between the trimmed V and J ends, which lost 1 base and 7 bases, there was a span of 7 bases. The CDR3 is 12 residues long. CDR3 sequence: CATSRVGGEAFF. The CDR3 DNA follows: TGTGCCACCAGCAGAGTAGGAGGTGAAGCTTTCTTT.

This rearrangement joins TRBV10-2 to TRBJ1-1, with D uncertain. The CDR3 extends over 13 amino acids. CDR1 and CDR2 (germline): WSHSY, SAAADI. With 4 bases removed from V and 3 bases from J, the gap between germline ends came to 9 bases. The chain's CDR3 is CASSVQVHTEAFF. The DNA for the CDR3 is TGCGCCAGCAGTGTGCAGGTACACACTGAAGCTTTCTTT.

The chain carries TRBV12-3 or TRBV12-4 and TRBJ1-2; D call uncertain. V was pared by 3 bases and J by 6 bases, with 5 bases between. The CDR3 has 11 residues. The CDR3 is CASSFGDGYTF. The DNA for the CDR3 is TGTGCCAGCAGTTTCGGGGATGGCTACACCTTC.

The chain is built from TRBV7-2 and TRBJ1-2; D is possibly TRBD1 (5 bases). This CDR3 has 13 amino acids. The V end was cut by 0 bases, the J end by 6 bases, with 8 bases between. The germline V gene encodes CDR1 SGHTA and CDR2 FQGNSA. This CDR3 reads CASSLAGANGYTF. The CDR3 DNA follows: TGTGCCAGCAGCTTAGCCGGGGCTAATGGCTACACCTTC. The full variable domain, completed using reference TRBV7-2 and TRBJ1-2, is GAGVSQSPSNKVTEKGKDVELRCDPISGHTALYWYRQSLGQGLEFLIYFQGNSAPDKSGLPSDRFSAERTGGSVSTLTIQRTQQEDSAVYLCASSLAGANGYTFGSGTRLTVV.

The chain is built from TRBV24-1 and TRBJ1-2; D might be TRBD1 (5 bases). The CDR3 has 11 residues. The V end lost 9 bases, the J end lost 8 bases, and 12 bases lay between the germline ends. In germline, CDR1 is KGHDR, CDR2 SFDVKD. The CDR3 is CATGGGDGYTF. As DNA, the CDR3 is TGTGCCACCGGTGGAGGGGACGGCTACACCTTC.

Many counts were recorded for this clonotype. CDR3 region: CASSQDRRQVLFF. CDR3 DNA: TGTGCCAGCAGCCAAGATCGCCGGCAGGTGCTGTTTTTT. This sequence joins TRBV3-1 and TRBJ2-2; D is undetermined. Trimming took off 0 bases at V and 13 bases at J, with 12 bases between the two ends. Per the germline V gene, CDR1 is LGHDT and CDR2 is YNNKEL (reference sequence). The CDR3 has 13 residues.

This clonotype was recorded many times. The chain is built from TRBV7-8 and TRBJ2-3, with 8 positions matching TRBD2. The CDR3 sequence is 15 residues long. In germline, CDR1 is SGHVS, CDR2 FQNEAQ. J gave up 0 bases and V 3 bases, and 2 bases lay outside the gene matches. CDR3 coding DNA: TGTGCCAGCAGCTTTAGCGGGGCGAGCACAGATACGCAGTATTTT. Translated, it gives CASSFSGASTDTQYF. Variable domain in full (rest from reference TRBV7-8 and TRBJ2-3): GAGVSQSPRYKVAKRGQDVALRCDPISGHVSLFWYQQALGQGPEFLTYFQNEAQLDKSGLPSDRFFAERPEGSVSTLKIQRTQQEDSAVYLCASSFSGASTDTQYFGPGTRLTVL.

This clonotype was observed a handful of times. V is TRBV7-2 and J is TRBJ2-7; TRBD1 matches at 9 bases. V was clipped by 10 bases and J by 6 bases; unmatched bases: 13. Germline lookup yields CDR1 SGHTA and CDR2 FQGNSA. The CDR3 has 14 residues. Here the CDR3 reads CATEGRTGVGEQYF. Here the CDR3 DNA reads TGTGCCACAGAAGGCCGGACAGGGGTTGGCGAGCAGTACTTC.

This clonotype is a singleton in its sample. A much larger clone sits a single nucleotide away, making a read error possible. This sequence joins TRBV27 and TRBJ2-7; 7 bases map to TRBD1. This CDR3 has 15 residues. Germline-derived CDR1 and CDR2 are MNHEY and SMNVEV (reference sequence). As DNA, the CDR3 is TGTGGCAGCAGTTTAAGGGGGCAGGGTAACTACGAGCAGTACTTC. This gives the protein CGSSLRGQGNYEQYF.

On this clonotype: Lacking the conserved final phenylalanine or tryptophan, this CDR3 likely reflects a read error. The genes are TRBV29-1 and TRBJ2-7, with a weak D call TRBD2 (5 bases). Trimming stripped 3 bases from V and 1 base from J, with 13 bases between. The CDR3 loop spans 14 amino acids. Germline CDR1 is SQVTM and CDR2 is ANQGSEA. This chain's CDR3 is CSVDTGKTSYEQYS. In DNA, the CDR3 is TGCAGCGTTGATACGGGGAAAACTTCCTACGAGCAGTACTCC.

CDR3 sequence reads: CATGRRNEKLFF. As DNA, the CDR3 is TGTGCCACCGGACGGAGGAATGAAAAACTGTTTTTT. This rearrangement joins TRBV15 to TRBJ1-4; the D is unclear. This CDR3 has 12 amino acids. Germline V gene lookup returns CDR1 LNHNV and CDR2 YYDKDF (reference sequence). Trimming pared 8 bases from V and 5 bases from J, leaving 9 bases between.

This clonotype was observed many times. J is TRBJ2-1 and V is TRBV9; a possible D gene is TRBD2 (7 bases). V lost 0 bases and J lost 2, with 12 bases in between. The CDR3 loop spans 16 amino acids. The V gene's germline CDR1 is SGDLS and CDR2 YYNGEE. The CDR3 DNA reads TGTGCCAGCAGCGTAGAGTTGGGGGGGCCCTACAATGAGCAGTTCTTC. Its protein product is CASSVELGGPYNEQFF.

This chain connects TRBV25-1 to TRBJ1-4; 8 nucleotides line up with TRBD1. With V trimmed by 3 bases and J by 4 bases, 4 bases remained unmatched. Germline CDR1 is MGHDK and CDR2 is SYGVNS. This CDR3 has 15 amino acids. The CDR3 DNA follows: TGTGCCAGCAGTGAGGTCACAGGGGGTAATGAAAAACTGTTTTTT. Amino acids: CASSEVTGGNEKLFF.

This clonotype was found a few times. The rearrangement joins TRBV7-2 to TRBJ2-1; D call uncertain. V lost 5 bases, J lost 3 bases, and 5 bases lay in between. From germline, CDR1 is SGHTA and CDR2 FQGNSA. CDR3 size: 12 residues. CDR3 residues: CASSPDYNEQFF. The DNA for the CDR3 is TGTGCCAGCAGCCCGGACTACAATGAGCAGTTCTTC. Filled out from reference TRBV7-2 and TRBJ2-1, the complete variable domain reads GAGVSQSPSNKVTEKGKDVELRCDPISGHTALYWYRQSLGQGLEFLIYFQGNSAPDKSGLPSDRFSAERTGGSVSTLTIQRTQQEDSAVYLCASSPDYNEQFFGPGTRLTVL.